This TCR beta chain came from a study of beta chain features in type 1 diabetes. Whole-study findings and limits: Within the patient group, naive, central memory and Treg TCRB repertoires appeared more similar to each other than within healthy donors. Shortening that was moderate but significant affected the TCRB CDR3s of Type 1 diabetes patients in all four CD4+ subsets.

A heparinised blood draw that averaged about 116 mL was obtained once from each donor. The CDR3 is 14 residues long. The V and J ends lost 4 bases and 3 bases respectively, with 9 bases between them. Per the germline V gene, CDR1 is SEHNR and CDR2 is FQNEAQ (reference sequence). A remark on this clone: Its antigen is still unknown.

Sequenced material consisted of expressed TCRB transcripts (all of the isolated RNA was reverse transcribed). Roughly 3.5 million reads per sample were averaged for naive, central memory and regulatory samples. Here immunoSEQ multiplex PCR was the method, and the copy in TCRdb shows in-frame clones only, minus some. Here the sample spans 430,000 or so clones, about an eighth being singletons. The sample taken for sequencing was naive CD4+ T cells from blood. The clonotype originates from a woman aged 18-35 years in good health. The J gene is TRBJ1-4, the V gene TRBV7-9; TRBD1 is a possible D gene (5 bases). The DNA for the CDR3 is TGTGCCAGCAGCTGGGGGACCTCTAATGAAAAACTGTTTTTT. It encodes CASSWGTSNEKLFF.